This is a list of T cell receptor beta chains from one sample in a study of blood T cell repertoires in COVID-19. Sequencing used immunoSEQ multiplex PCR; TCRdb keeps in-frame clones, though not all of them. The sample lists around 250,000 clones; approximately 83% were seen once. Material: peripheral blood. Receptor source: a man aged 45-65 years with active or convalescent COVID-19. Both conserved end residues are part of each CDR3. A D gene is named only where the DNA matches it firmly. A row's size may be missing; if present it is once, few, many or a size class.

V gene,J gene,D gene,clone size,CDR3 DNA,CDR3 protein
TRBV23-1,TRBJ2-7,TRBD1,.,TGCGCCAGCAGTCACAGGCCCGGACAGGTAACCCGCTCCTACGAGCAGTACTTC,CASSHRPGQVTRSYEQYF
TRBV29-1,TRBJ1-2,.,.,TGCAGCGTTGCCACCGGTGGGGCAGGTGGCTACACCTTC,CSVATGGAGGYTF
TRBV7-9,TRBJ2-3,.,.,TGTGCCAGCAGCTTAATAGGGGGGGGCACAGATACGCAGTATTTT,CASSLIGGGTDTQYF
TRBV6-5,TRBJ1-5,TRBD1,.,TGTGCCAGCATCCCCGACAGGGCAATCCATCAGCCCCAGCATTTT,CASIPDRAIHQPQHF
TRBV19,TRBJ2-1,TRBD2,.,TGTGCCAGTAGTATAATACTAGCGGGGGGTCATGAGCAGTTCTTC,CASSIILAGGHEQFF
TRBV5-6,TRBJ1-1,.,.,TGTGCCAGCAGCCTGGACATTACTGAAGCTTTCTTT,CASSLDITEAFF
TRBV7-9,TRBJ2-7,.,.,TGTGCCAGCAGTTCTTTCCAGGGCTACGAGCAGTACTTC,CASSSFQGYEQYF
TRBV9,TRBJ2-7,TRBD1,once,TGTGCCAGCAGCGTGGGGCAGGGGGCCCTCAGCGAGCAGTACTTC,CASSVGQGALSEQYF
TRBV10-3,TRBJ1-1,.,.,TGTGCCATCAGTTACGACAGGCTGAACACTGAAGCTTTCTTT,CAISYDRLNTEAFF
TRBV2,TRBJ2-7,TRBD1,.,TGTGCCAGCAGTGAGCGGACAGGCTCCGAGCAGTACTTC,CASSERTGSEQYF
TRBV11-2,TRBJ2-1,.,.,TGTGCCAGCAGCAACGAGGGACTCATACACAATGAGCAGTTCTTC,CASSNEGLIHNEQFF
TRBV4-2,TRBJ2-7,TRBD2,.,TGTGCCAGCAGCCAAAGCGGGGGGTCGAGCTCCTACGAGCAGTACTTC,CASSQSGGSSSYEQYF
TRBV15,TRBJ2-5,.,.,TGTGCCACCAGCCGATACCGGAGAGAGACCCAGTACTTC,CATSRYRRETQYF
TRBV15,TRBJ1-5,TRBD1,.,TGTGCCACCAGCAAAGACAGGGGAAGGGGTCAGCCCCAGCATTTT,CATSKDRGRGQPQHF
TRBV11-2,TRBJ1-2,.,.,TGTGCCAGCAGCTTAGACACTAACTATGGCTACACCTTC,CASSLDTNYGYTF
TRBV5-6,TRBJ1-1,.,.,TGTGCCAGCAGCTTGGTCGTAGCGAACACTGAAGCTTTCTTT,CASSLVVANTEAFF
TRBV12-3/TRBV12-4,TRBJ2-1,.,.,TGTGCCAGCAGTAAACAGGGCAGTGAGCAGTTCTTC,CASSKQGSEQFF
TRBV27,TRBJ2-1,TRBD1,.,TGTGCCAGCAGTGGAAAGGGACAGTTTTACAATGAGCAGTTCTTC,CASSGKGQFYNEQFF
TRBV5-4,TRBJ2-7,.,.,TGTGCCAGCAGCCGAGGGGTAGCGGATAGCTCCTACGAGCAGTACTTC,CASSRGVADSSYEQYF
TRBV30,TRBJ1-5,.,.,TGTGCCTGGAACGGTAGAGTCGATAGCAATCAGCCCCAGCATTTT,CAWNGRVDSNQPQHF
TRBV4-2,TRBJ2-3,TRBD2,.,TGTGCCAGCAGCCAAGATCGGGGGGATTCAGATACGCAGTATTTT,CASSQDRGDSDTQYF
TRBV5-1,TRBJ1-1,TRBD1,few,TGCGCCAGCAGCATCCGGACAGGGTCGAACACTGAAGCTTTCTTT,CASSIRTGSNTEAFF
TRBV9,TRBJ1-5,.,.,TGTGCCAGCAGCGTAGATGGCGGGGGTCAGCCCCAGCATTTT,CASSVDGGGQPQHF
TRBV11-2,TRBJ2-1,TRBD1,once,TGTGCCAGCAGCACGGGACAGCCCCTCGATGAGCAGTTCTTC,CASSTGQPLDEQFF
TRBV14,TRBJ1-2,.,.,TGTGCCAGCAGCCAAGCTCGACTCCCATATGGCTACACCTTC,CASSQARLPYGYTF
TRBV29-1,TRBJ2-2,TRBD1,.,TGCAGCGTTCAGGGGGCGCCGGACACCGGGGAGCTGTTTTTT,CSVQGAPDTGELFF
TRBV12-5,TRBJ1-4,TRBD1,.,TGTGCTAGTGGTTTAAGGCAGGGGGGTTTGAATGAAAAACTGTTTTTT,CASGLRQGGLNEKLFF
TRBV5-6,TRBJ1-1,.,.,TGTGCCAGCAGTTCTCCAGGGACTGAAGCTTTCTTT,CASSSPGTEAFF
TRBV5-1,TRBJ2-2,TRBD2,once,TGCGCCAGCAGCTTTTCGGGGGGAACCGGGGAGCTGTTTTTT,CASSFSGGTGELFF
TRBV13,TRBJ2-3,.,once,TGTGCCAGCAGCTCCTGGACTAAAGTAGATACGCAGTATTTT,CASSSWTKVDTQYF
TRBV11-2,TRBJ1-1,.,few,TGTGCCAGCAGCCAGAGGAGGGTCACTGAAGCTTTCTTT,CASSQRRVTEAFF
TRBV7-9,TRBJ2-7,TRBD1,.,TGTGCCAGCAGCCCCCCCAGCCGGGACAGGGGACCCTACGAGCAGTACTTC,CASSPPSRDRGPYEQYF
TRBV6-4,TRBJ1-2,TRBD1,.,TGTGCCACCCGAAGGGGACAGGGGGGCCCGGGCTACACCTTC,CATRRGQGGPGYTF
TRBV19,TRBJ1-3,.,once,TGTGCCAGTAGTATTGGAATCCAGGGATCTGGAAACACCATATATTTT,CASSIGIQGSGNTIYF
TRBV7-8,TRBJ1-2,.,.,TGTGCCAGCAGCCGAGGACCGGGGGGATACTATGGCTACACCTTC,CASSRGPGGYYGYTF
TRBV6-2/TRBV6-3,TRBJ2-2,TRBD1,.,TGTGCCAGCAGCCCTCCTGGGACAGGGAACACCGGGGAGCTGTTTTTT,CASSPPGTGNTGELFF
TRBV7-2,TRBJ2-2,.,.,TGTGCCAGCAGCTTAGCCCTTAGCGTGGAGCTGTTTTTT,CASSLALSVELFF
TRBV30,TRBJ1-5,.,.,TGTGCCTGGAGTGGACAGCCTGATCAGCCCCAGCATTTT,CAWSGQPDQPQHF
TRBV7-8,TRBJ2-7,TRBD1,many,TGTGCCAGCAGCCCGACAGGGTACGAGCAGTACTTC,CASSPTGYEQYF
TRBV7-2,TRBJ1-5,TRBD1,.,TGTGCCAGCAGCTTAGACAGGGGTGAGAATCAGCCCCAGCATTTT,CASSLDRGENQPQHF
TRBV27,TRBJ1-2,.,.,TGTGCCAGCAGTTTACAGGGCAAAAACTATGGCTACACCTTC,CASSLQGKNYGYTF
TRBV9,TRBJ1-2,TRBD1,.,TGTGCCAGCAGCCCACCAACCGGGACAGACCATGGCTACACCTTC,CASSPPTGTDHGYTF